The 32 T cell receptor beta chains reported below all come from one sample, sequenced in a study of tumor-infiltrating lymphocytes in localized non-small cell lung cancer. Using immunoSEQ multiplex PCR, the repertoire was profiled, and TCRdb retains in-frame clones only, with some absent. The repertoire holds 9,500 to 13,000 clones, with roughly 80% as singletons. Sequenced input: uninvolved lung tissue not adjacent to the tumor. These receptors were obtained from a human donor with non-small cell lung cancer.

In this sample, this clone turned up once. The V gene is TRBV27, the J gene TRBJ2-3; 11 bases fit TRBD2. Per the germline V gene, CDR1 is MNHEY and CDR2 is SMNVEV (reference sequence). The CDR3 runs 17 residues. The junction had 10 bases not matched to a gene; V was cut back by 5 bases and J by 3 bases. The CDR3 DNA is TGTGCCAGCAGTCTCTTAGTAGCGGGAGGGCCGACAGATACGCAGTATTTT. As protein: CASSLLVAGGPTDTQYF.

The chain has TRBV25-1 and TRBJ2-7, with a weak D call TRBD2 (7 bases). V dropped 5 bases and J dropped 0 bases, with 17 bases sitting between them. Germline-derived CDR1 and CDR2 are MGHDK and SYGVNS. This CDR3 has 16 amino acids. The CDR3 loop is CASSRGGEAYSYEQYF. CDR3 in DNA: TGTGCCAGCAGTAGGGGGGGAGAGGCTTACTCCTACGAGCAGTACTTC.

By share, this clone ranks as medium-sized. The chain employs TRBV28 and TRBJ2-2; the match to TRBD1 covers 7 bases. The CDR3 extends over 15 amino acids. The V and J ends lost 5 bases and 5 bases, in that order; junction bases with no gene match: 8. Germline V gene sequence: CDR1 MDHEN, CDR2 SYDVKM. For the CDR3, the DNA is TGTGCCAGCAGTAAAAGGGGGCCAGGGACCGGGGAGCTGTTTTTT. This encodes CASSKRGPGTGELFF.

The V call is TRBV6-6, the J call TRBJ1-5, with D uncertain. Between the trimmed V and J ends, which lost 7 bases and 6 bases, there was a span of 22 bases. The CDR3 has 16 residues. CDR1 and CDR2 (germline): MNHNY, SVGAGI (reference sequence). The CDR3, as DNA: TGTGCCAGCATCGGGCCTAACTGGGATAGGGTTCAGCCCCAGCATTTT. Translating gives CASIGPNWDRVQPQHF.

This clone appeared a few times. This chain joins TRBV7-8 and TRBJ1-1; TRBD1 aligns across 9 bases. The CDR3 totals 15 residues. Germline values: CDR1 SGHVS, CDR2 FQNEAQ. J gave up 2 bases and V 4 bases, and 5 bases lay outside the gene matches. The CDR3 here is CASSWDRVPNTEAFF. As DNA, the CDR3 is TGTGCCAGCAGCTGGGACAGGGTGCCCAACACTGAAGCTTTCTTT. The whole variable domain, filled in from reference TRBV7-8 and TRBJ1-1, reads GAGVSQSPRYKVAKRGQDVALRCDPISGHVSLFWYQQALGQGPEFLTYFQNEAQLDKSGLPSDRFFAERPEGSVSTLKIQRTQQEDSAVYLCASSWDRVPNTEAFFGQGTRLTVV.

V and J are TRBV9 and TRBJ2-6, with 11 bases fitting TRBD2. The germline CDR1 and CDR2 sequences are SGDLS and YYNGEE. The V segment lost 3 bases and the J segment 0 bases; nucleotides outside the gene matches: 2. The CDR3 loop spans 17 amino acids. The CDR3 DNA is TGTGCCAGCAGCGCACTAGCGGGAGACTCTGGGGCCAACGTCCTGACTTTC. Its translation: CASSALAGDSGANVLTF.

This clone was picked up one time. This sequence joins TRBV10-3 and TRBJ2-5; no clear D gene. Trimming removed 10 bases at V and 2 bases at J, with 14 bases between. The CDR3 contains 13 residues. The germline V gene encodes CDR1 ENHRY and CDR2 SYGVKD. The CDR3 DNA reads TGTGCCAGCAGACGGACGCCGCAAGAGACCCAGTACTTC. Translating gives CASRRTPQETQYF.

The V gene is TRBV5-1, the J gene TRBJ1-2; D gene ambiguous. V was shortened by 0 bases and J by 8 bases, with 11 bases between the two germline ends. The CDR3 spans 13 residues. Per germline, CDR1 SGHRS and CDR2 YFSETQ. The CDR3 sequence: CASSLDGVRGYTF. DNA of the CDR3: TGCGCCAGCAGCTTGGATGGAGTTCGGGGCTACACCTTC.

The J gene is TRBJ1-2, the V gene TRBV19, with no clear D. Germline CDR1 LNHDA, CDR2 SQIVND (reference sequence). The length of the CDR3 is 11 residues. The V and J ends lost 3 bases and 5 bases respectively, with 4 bases between them. This CDR3 is CASSIQYGYTF. In DNA form, the CDR3 reads TGTGCCAGTAGTATCCAGTATGGCTACACCTTC.

This chain uses TRBV5-1 with TRBJ1-5; no clear D gene. The V gene's germline CDR1 is SGHRS and CDR2 YFSETQ. Trimming took 0 bases from V and 4 from J, leaving 5 bases between them. CDR3 length equals 13 residues. The CDR3 is CASSLGANQPQHF. Written as DNA, the CDR3 is TGCGCCAGCAGCTTGGGGGCGAATCAGCCCCAGCATTTT.

The V gene is TRBV9, the J gene TRBJ2-5, with TRBD2 identical over 11 bases. Germline trimming cut 0 bases from V and 0 bases from J; bases unmatched to any gene: 4. CDR1 and CDR2 from the germline V gene are SGDLS and YYNGEE. The CDR3 is 17 amino acids. This CDR3 reads CASSVDLAGGHQETQYF. In nucleotides, the CDR3 is TGTGCCAGCAGCGTAGACCTAGCGGGGGGACACCAAGAGACCCAGTACTTC.

The rearrangement links TRBV9 to TRBJ2-2; 7 nucleotides match TRBD1. Trimming cost V 4 bases and J 2 bases; bases outside gene matches: 5. This CDR3 region has 15 residues. Germline CDR1 and CDR2: SGDLS and YYNGEE. The DNA for the CDR3 is TGTGCCAGCAGCTCGGGACAGTCCAACACCGGGGAGCTGTTTTTT. Amino acids: CASSSGQSNTGELFF.

A few counts support this clone. This chain uses TRBV5-1 with TRBJ2-7; 7 bases match TRBD1. The germline V gene has CDR1 SGHRS and CDR2 YFSETQ. The CDR3 contains 17 residues. V gave up 2 bases and J gave up 1 base; unmatched junction bases: 12. This chain's CDR3 is CASSFGTATSLSYEQYF. CDR3 bases: TGCGCCAGCAGCTTTGGGACAGCGACGAGTTTGTCCTACGAGCAGTACTTC.

The chain has TRBV7-3 and TRBJ2-2; 9 bases match TRBD1. This CDR3 is built from 17 residues. Germline assignment: CDR1 SGHTA and CDR2 FQGTGA. V lost 0 bases and J lost 2; bases outside the gene matches: 4. The DNA for the CDR3 is TGTGCCAGCAGCTTAACGCCGGGACAGGGAAACACCGGGGAGCTGTTTTTT. Its protein is CASSLTPGQGNTGELFF. The whole variable domain, filled in from reference TRBV7-3 and TRBJ2-2, reads GAGVSQTPSNKVTEKGKYVELRCDPISGHTALYWYRQSLGQGPEFLIYFQGTGAADDSGLPNDRFFAVRPEGSVSTLKIQRTERGDSAVYLCASSLTPGQGNTGELFFGEGSRLTVL.

The V call is TRBV9, the J call TRBJ2-3; D is undetermined. Germline V gene data show CDR1 as SGDLS and CDR2 as YYNGEE. Between the trimmed V and J ends, which lost 3 bases and 6 bases, there was a span of 8 bases. This CDR3 spans 12 amino acids. DNA for the CDR3: TGTGCCAGCAGCGGATTTAGGGATACGCAGTATTTT. It specifies CASSGFRDTQYF. Supplemented by reference TRBV9 and TRBJ2-3, the full variable domain reads DSGVTQTPKHLITATGQRVTLRCSPRSGDLSVYWYQQSLDQGLQFLIQYYNGEERAKGNILERFSAQQFPDLHSELNLSSLELGDSALYFCASSGFRDTQYFGPGTRLTVL.

This chain uses TRBV29-1 with TRBJ2-7; D is possibly TRBD2 (5 bases). This CDR3 contains 11 residues. The V end lost 2 bases, the J end lost 7 bases, and 9 bases lay between the germline ends. From germline, CDR1 is SQVTM and CDR2 ANQGSEA. CDR3 protein: CSVESGYEQYF. The DNA for the CDR3 is TGCAGCGTTGAATCGGGGTATGAGCAGTACTTC.

The chain recombines TRBV19 with TRBJ1-4; the D gene is possibly TRBD1 (6 bases). CDR1 LNHDA and CDR2 SQIVND come from the germline V gene (reference sequence). The germline V and J ends were trimmed by 5 bases and 7 bases, with 14 bases remaining between them. This CDR3 has 14 residues. This CDR3 reads CASSLTGLGEKLFF. The CDR3, as DNA: TGTGCCAGTAGTCTAACAGGGTTGGGTGAAAAACTGTTTTTT.

The V and J genes are TRBV10-3 and TRBJ2-7; D gene uncertain. The CDR3 consists of 12 residues. V lost 2 bases to trimming and J lost 3 bases, with 5 bases between them. Germline-derived CDR1 and CDR2 are ENHRY and SYGVKD. The CDR3 nucleotides are TGTGCCATCAGTGAGGCAGGCTACGAGCAGTACTTC. It encodes CAISEAGYEQYF.

This clone appeared a single time. The chain recombines TRBV7-6 with TRBJ2-2, with D perhaps matching TRBD1 or TRBD2 (5 bases each). This CDR3 is built from 16 residues. The V gene's germline CDR1 is SGHVS and CDR2 FNYEAQ. Trimming took 5 bases from V and 7 from J, leaving 20 bases between them. DNA of the CDR3: TGTGCCAGCAGCCGCCGTTCCGGGGCATCCATCGGGGAGCTGTTTTTT. Its translation is CASSRRSGASIGELFF.

This chain uses TRBV2 with TRBJ1-4; the D gene is possibly TRBD1 (5 bases). The CDR3 runs to 16 residues. V was clipped by 7 bases and J by 3 bases, with 18 bases between them. Germline V lookup: CDR1 SNHLY, CDR2 FYNNEI. The CDR3 bases are TGTGCCAGCATCAGGAGGGGATTACAGGCTAATGAAAAACTGTTTTTT. This translates into CASIRRGLQANEKLFF.

The chain recombines TRBV9 with TRBJ2-1; D is tentatively TRBD1 or TRBD2 (6 bases each). Germline CDR1 is SGDLS and CDR2 is YYNGEE. This CDR3 is built from 13 residues. V lost 0 bases to trimming and J lost 10 bases, with 11 bases between them. The CDR3 DNA sequence: TGTGCCAGCAGCGTAGGAGGAGGGACAGAGCAGTTCTTC. It specifies CASSVGGGTEQFF.

This clone turned up a few times. The chain joins TRBV5-8 to TRBJ1-1; D not certain. Germline V gene data show CDR1 as SGHTS and CDR2 as YDEGEE. CDR3 length: 11 residues. V lost 4 bases to trimming and J lost 7 bases, with 8 bases between them. The CDR3 protein is CASSRRGEAFF. The CDR3 DNA follows: TGTGCCAGCAGCCGAAGAGGTGAAGCTTTCTTT.

V gene TRBV18 combines with J gene TRBJ2-5; D not resolved. The CDR3 has 14 residues. Per germline, CDR1 KGHSH and CDR2 LQKENI. The V end was cut by 0 bases, the J end by 2 bases, with 7 bases between. CDR3 sequence: CASSPPSKQETQYF. The CDR3, as DNA: TGTGCCAGCTCACCACCATCCAAACAAGAGACCCAGTACTTC. The complete variable domain, with remaining parts taken from reference TRBV18 and TRBJ2-5, reads NAGVMQNPRHLVRRRGQEARLRCSPMKGHSHVYWYRQLPEEGLKFMVYLQKENIIDESGMPKERFSAEFPKEGPSILRIQQVVRGDSAAYFCASSPPSKQETQYFGPGTRLLVL.

The V gene is TRBV7-9, the J gene TRBJ2-7; D is unresolved. Trimming removed 1 base from V and 0 bases from J, with 19 bases in between. The CDR3 length is 18 residues. Germline values: CDR1 SEHNR, CDR2 FQNEAQ (reference sequence). Written as DNA, the CDR3 is TGTGCCAGCAGCTTAGAGCATTTTGGCACTCCTCTCTCCTACGAGCAGTACTTC. Its translation is CASSLEHFGTPLSYEQYF.

V usage is TRBV14 and J usage is TRBJ2-1; D perhaps matches TRBD1 (5 bases). This CDR3 contains 16 residues. The ends were cut back, 1 base at V and 0 bases at J, with 10 bases in the middle. Germline CDR1 reads SGHDN; CDR2 reads FVKESK. The CDR3 DNA reads as TGTGCCAGCAGCCAAGCGACAGCGAGCTCCTACAATGAGCAGTTCTTC. This encodes CASSQATASSYNEQFF.

V is TRBV6-5 and J is TRBJ2-2; D is unresolved. Looked up from germline, CDR1 is MNHEY and CDR2 is SVGAGI. The germline V and J ends were trimmed by 2 bases and 4 bases, with 5 bases remaining between them. CDR3 length equals 13 residues. This chain's CDR3 is CASSYEVTGELFF. The CDR3, as DNA: TGTGCCAGCAGTTACGAGGTCACCGGGGAGCTGTTTTTT.

The chain combines TRBV11-2 with TRBJ2-2; no reliable D call. The CDR3 runs to 17 residues. Germline loops: CDR1 SGHAT, CDR2 FQNNGV. V was pared by 5 bases and J by 5 bases, with 21 bases between. DNA of the CDR3: TGTGCCAGCAGCCCCTTCCGGCAGAGATTAGCAACCGGGGAGCTGTTTTTT. Its protein is CASSPFRQRLATGELFF.

The gene calls are TRBV9 and TRBJ1-5; D gene unclear. Germline values: CDR1 SGDLS, CDR2 YYNGEE. The CDR3 is 14 amino acids. V lost 0 bases and J lost 5, with 9 bases in between. As DNA, the CDR3 is TGTGCCAGCAGCGTAGGAGAAGGGCATCAGCCCCAGCATTTT. As protein: CASSVGEGHQPQHF.

For this clone: Other DNA sequences from this sample encode an identical CDR3 as well. This chain connects TRBV6-5 to TRBJ2-7; D may be TRBD1 (6 bases). The CDR3 contains 14 residues. The germline V gene encodes CDR1 MNHEY and CDR2 SVGAGI. Deletions cut 2 bases from V and 1 base from J, with 9 bases between. CDR3 bases: TGTGCCAGCAGTTACCGGGACATTTCCTACGAGCAGTACTTC. Its translation is CASSYRDISYEQYF.

The chain carries TRBV10-3 and TRBJ1-2, with TRBD1 identical over 11 bases. Trimming cost V 4 bases and J 8 bases; bases outside gene matches: 15. CDR1 ENHRY and CDR2 SYGVKD come from the germline V gene. The CDR3 loop spans 17 amino acids. The CDR3 DNA reads TGTGCCATCAGTGGAAGGGCCGGGACAGGGGGAGTTGAGGGCTACACCTTC. It specifies CAISGRAGTGGVEGYTF.

V is TRBV11-2 and J is TRBJ1-6, with no clear D. From germline, CDR1 is SGHAT and CDR2 FQNNGV. With 5 bases removed from V and 13 bases from J, the gap between germline ends came to 18 bases. This CDR3 has 14 amino acids. This CDR3 reads CASSPSVIGGPLHF. In DNA form, the CDR3 reads TGTGCCAGCAGCCCGAGTGTGATCGGTGGTCCCCTCCACTTT.

V gene TRBV6-5 combines with J gene TRBJ2-3, with D maybe TRBD2 (5 bases). CDR1 and CDR2 from the germline V gene are MNHEY and SVGAGI. The CDR3 spans 16 residues. Trimming took off 3 bases at V and 0 bases at J, with 13 bases between the two ends. Here the CDR3 DNA reads TGTGCCAGCAGTTATTCCGGACTGTCTAGCACAGATACGCAGTATTTT. Translated: CASSYSGLSSTDTQYF.